Below are 28 T cell receptor beta chains sequenced from a single sample in a study of cytotoxic CD8 clonotypes in ibrutinib-treated CLL. Assay: immunoSEQ multiplex PCR; the TCRdb copy retains only in-frame clones and omits some. The data contain 130,000 or so clones, 70% to 90% of them singletons. Sequenced here: PBMCs, sampled after 24 months of ibrutinib treatment. These TCRs come from a human donor with chronic lymphocytic leukemia.

This clone was counted once. Other DNA sequences in this sample translate to the same CDR3. The V call is TRBV9, the J call TRBJ2-7; tentatively, D is TRBD2 (6 bases). Per the germline V gene, CDR1 is SGDLS and CDR2 is YYNGEE. The CDR3 is 13 residues long. Trimming pared 4 bases from V and 0 bases from J, leaving 8 bases between. The CDR3 DNA reads as TGTGCCAGCAGCCCCGGGGGCTCCTACGAGCAGTACTTC. It codes for CASSPGGSYEQYF.

V and J are TRBV4-2 and TRBJ2-7; 12 bases are shared with TRBD2. The V gene end was trimmed by 3 bases and the J gene end by 5 bases; junction bases not matched to a gene: 5. CDR3 length: 15 amino acids. CDR1 is LGHNA and CDR2 is YNFKEQ in the germline V gene. CDR3 in amino acids: CASSQLAGGHHEQYF. The CDR3 bases are TGTGCCAGCAGCCAGCTAGCGGGGGGGCACCACGAGCAGTACTTC.

In DNA form, the CDR3 reads TGTGCCAGCAGTTACATGGGGAACACTGAAGCTTTCTTT. This translates into CASSYMGNTEAFF. The V and J genes are TRBV6-6 and TRBJ1-1; the D is unclear. With 2 bases removed from V and 1 base from J, the gap between germline ends came to 5 bases. This CDR3 region has 13 residues. Germline-derived CDR1 and CDR2 are MNHNY and SVGAGI (reference sequence).

CDR3 nucleotides: TGTGCCAGCAGCAAAAGTGGGGTTGTCTCCTACAATGAGCAGTTCTTC. Translation: CASSKSGVVSYNEQFF. The rearrangement links TRBV21-1 to TRBJ2-1. TRBV21-1 is a documented pseudogene. The CDR3 has 16 residues.

The chain is built from TRBV18 and TRBJ1-3; 7 bases line up with TRBD1. The germline V gene encodes CDR1 KGHSH and CDR2 LQKENI. This CDR3 is built from 16 residues. V shed 3 bases, J shed 4 bases, and the junction held 9 bases outside the gene matches. In DNA form, the CDR3 reads TGTGCCAGCTCACCTTTTGAGGGGGCAGGAGGAAACACCATATATTTT. It is translated as CASSPFEGAGGNTIYF.

V is TRBV27 and J is TRBJ2-1, with D possibly matching TRBD2 (5 bases). The CDR3 covers 12 residues. Germline CDR1 MNHEY, CDR2 SMNVEV (reference sequence). Trimming removed 6 bases from V and 4 bases from J, with 7 bases in between. The CDR3 DNA sequence: TGTGCCAGCAGCGGGATATACAATGAGCAGTTCTTC. Its protein product is CASSGIYNEQFF.

This chain connects TRBV28 to TRBJ1-2; no firm D call. The germline V gene encodes CDR1 MDHEN and CDR2 SYDVKM. This CDR3 spans 16 amino acids. V was pared by 4 bases and J by 4 bases, with 19 bases between. CDR3 sequence: CASSSHVLAGVYGYTF. CDR3 bases: TGTGCCAGCAGTTCCCACGTTCTGGCAGGTGTCTATGGCTACACCTTC.

The chain has TRBV27 and TRBJ1-1; 7 nucleotides line up with TRBD1. The CDR3 length is 18 residues. Losses at the gene ends were 6 bases for V and 1 base for J; bases not matched to a gene: 17. Per the germline V gene, CDR1 is MNHEY and CDR2 is SMNVEV (reference sequence). The CDR3 loop reads CASRTAERGPPTNTEAFF. The CDR3 bases are TGTGCCAGCAGGACTGCCGAAAGGGGGCCCCCTACGAACACTGAAGCTTTCTTT.

This clone has a count of ten or more. V and J are TRBV7-3 and TRBJ2-5; 9 bases match TRBD1. The CDR3 totals 16 residues. Germline-derived CDR1 and CDR2 are SGHTA and FQGTGA. Losses at the gene ends were 3 bases for V and 4 bases for J; bases not matched to a gene: 9. As DNA, the CDR3 is TGTGCCAGCAGCTTTACAGGGGGCGAAGGTAGAGAGACCCAGTACTTC. It codes for CASSFTGGEGRETQYF.

The CDR3 spells CASSLARSAPSDTQYF. The CDR3 DNA reads as TGCGCCAGCAGCTTGGCCAGATCCGCTCCGTCCGATACGCAGTATTTT. This chain uses TRBV5-1 with TRBJ2-3, with D unclear. Trimming left V 0 bases short and J 6 bases short, with 17 bases between. Per germline, CDR1 SGHRS and CDR2 YFSETQ. This CDR3 has 16 amino acids.

The genes are TRBV7-8 and TRBJ1-5, with D possibly TRBD1 on 5 matching bases. V lost 3 bases and J 7 bases, leaving 16 bases between the germline ends. The CDR3 sequence is 15 residues long. Germline CDR1 and CDR2: SGHVS and FQNEAQ. DNA of the CDR3: TGTGCCAGCAGCTTTTACGGGGGGTTAGAGCAGCCCCAGCATTTT. Its translation is CASSFYGGLEQPQHF.

This chain connects TRBV6-1 to TRBJ2-3; D is undetermined. The CDR3 is 14 residues long. The V and J ends lost 2 bases and 0 bases respectively, with 6 bases between them. Germline lookup yields CDR1 MNHNS and CDR2 SASEGT. CDR3: CASSESRSTDTQYF. The DNA of the CDR3 is TGTGCCAGCAGTGAATCCAGGAGCACAGATACGCAGTATTTT.

The V call is TRBV4-2, the J call TRBJ1-3; tentative D call: TRBD1 (5 bases). Germline assignment: CDR1 LGHNA and CDR2 YNFKEQ. Trimming removed 0 bases at V and 2 bases at J, with 11 bases between. This CDR3 region has 16 residues. The DNA of the CDR3 is TGTGCCAGCAGCCAAGAGAGAGGCAGGGCTGGAAACACCATATATTTT. Protein product: CASSQERGRAGNTIYF.

The CDR3 loop is CASSRENRPGELFF. CDR3 bases: TGTGCCAGCAGCCGGGAAAACAGACCCGGGGAGCTGTTTTTT. The V call is TRBV9, the J call TRBJ2-2; a weak D match, TRBD2 (5 bases). Trimming pared 4 bases from V and 6 bases from J, leaving 13 bases between. The CDR3 length is 14 residues. Germline CDR1 reads SGDLS; CDR2 reads YYNGEE.

V is TRBV10-3 and J is TRBJ2-1; TRBD1 or TRBD2 may be the D gene (6 bases each). From germline, CDR1 is ENHRY and CDR2 SYGVKD. The CDR3 totals 13 residues. Between the trimmed V and J ends, which lost 10 bases and 7 bases, there was a span of 17 bases. As DNA, the CDR3 is TGTGCCACGGTAGACGGAGGGGGAAATGAGCAGTTCTTC. It specifies CATVDGGGNEQFF.

This sequence joins TRBV28 and TRBJ2-7; the D is unclear. There are 14 residues in the CDR3. Per the germline V gene, CDR1 is MDHEN and CDR2 is SYDVKM. The V end lost 5 bases, the J end lost 2 bases, and 13 bases lay between the germline ends. CDR3 DNA sequence: TGTGCCAGCAGTCCAAGAAAAACTACCTACGAGCAGTACTTC. Translated, it gives CASSPRKTTYEQYF. The variable domain in full, with the rest retrieved from reference TRBV28 and TRBJ2-7, is DVKVTQSSRYLVKRTGEKVFLECVQDMDHENMFWYRQDPGLGLRLIYFSYDVKMKEKGDIPEGYSVSREKKERFSLILESASTNQTSMYLCASSPRKTTYEQYFGPGTRLTVT.

In nucleotides, the CDR3 is TGTGCCAGCAGCTTAGAGGGACGGATTTATGGCTACACCTTC. Translating gives CASSLEGRIYGYTF. The rearrangement links TRBV7-9 to TRBJ1-2, with D perhaps TRBD1 (5 bases). The V end lost 1 base, the J end lost 5 bases, and 11 bases lay between the germline ends. This CDR3 is built from 14 residues. The germline V gene encodes CDR1 SEHNR and CDR2 FQNEAQ (reference sequence). The complete variable domain, with remaining parts taken from reference TRBV7-9 and TRBJ1-2, reads DTGVSQNPRHKITKRGQNVTFRCDPISEHNRLYWYRQTLGQGPEFLTYFQNEAQLEKSRLLSDRFSAERPKGSFSTLEIQRTEQGDSAMYLCASSLEGRIYGYTFGSGTRLTVV.

This clone has more than one count but fewer than ten. This chain connects TRBV7-7 to TRBJ1-3, with TRBD1 matching 7 bases. J lost 4 bases, V lost 10 bases, and 7 bases had no gene match. The CDR3 length is 13 residues. Germline V gene data show CDR1 as SSHAT and CDR2 as FNYEAQ (reference sequence). CDR3 protein: CATTEDRGNTIYF. The CDR3 region has the DNA TGTGCCACCACTGAGGACAGGGGAAACACCATATATTTT.

The chain has TRBV14 and TRBJ2-3; a possible D gene is TRBD2 (6 bases). Trimming cost V 2 bases and J 6 bases, with 12 bases left between them. This CDR3 contains 14 residues. CDR1 SGHDN and CDR2 FVKESK come from the germline V gene. DNA of the CDR3: TGTGCCAGCAGCCAATGGGACTTGGGGGATACGCAGTATTTT. Translated, it gives CASSQWDLGDTQYF. The whole variable domain, remainder taken from reference TRBV14 and TRBJ2-3, is EAGVTQFPSHSVIEKGQTVTLRCDPISGHDNLYWYRRVMGKEIKFLLHFVKESKQDESGMPNNRFLAERTGGTYSTLKVQPAELEDSGVYFCASSQWDLGDTQYFGPGTRLTVL.

The rearrangement links TRBV7-2 to TRBJ2-5; the D gene is possibly TRBD2 (7 bases). V was cut by 2 bases and J by 5 bases, with 12 bases left in between. Looked up from germline, CDR1 is SGHTA and CDR2 is FQGNSA. This CDR3 contains 14 residues. The CDR3 is CASSLLGGRETQYF. The CDR3 DNA follows: TGTGCCAGCAGCTTACTCGGGGGGCGGGAGACCCAGTACTTC.

The rearrangement joins TRBV29-1 to TRBJ2-1; 7 bases align to TRBD1. Trimming took 7 bases from V and 8 from J; bases not matched to a gene: 8. Germline V lookup: CDR1 SQVTM, CDR2 ANQGSEA. The CDR3 has 12 amino acids. As DNA, the CDR3 is TGCAGCGCTAACAGGGGAGTCGATGAGCAGTTCTTC. This codes for CSANRGVDEQFF.

V and J are TRBV4-3 and TRBJ1-5; no clear D. From germline, CDR1 is LGHNA and CDR2 YSLEER. The V gene lost 1 base and the J gene lost 5 bases, with 6 bases spanning the gap. CDR3 length: 13 residues. CDR3 residues: CASSQGSHQPQHF. CDR3 in DNA: TGCGCCAGCAGCCAAGGGTCACATCAGCCCCAGCATTTT.

The J gene is TRBJ2-1, the V gene TRBV5-6; 10 bases are a match to TRBD1. The V and J ends lost 4 bases and 9 bases, in that order; junction bases with no gene match: 13. This CDR3 comprises 16 residues. CDR1 is SGHDT and CDR2 is YYEEEE in the germline V gene. CDR3 sequence reads: CASSERTGGFGGEQFF. CDR3 DNA sequence: TGTGCCAGCAGCGAACGGACAGGGGGATTTGGCGGTGAGCAGTTCTTC.

The chain is built from TRBV9 and TRBJ2-5, with 10 bases aligning to TRBD1. V shed 0 bases, J shed 6 bases, and the junction held 2 bases outside the gene matches. This CDR3 region has 14 residues. CDR1 and CDR2 (germline): SGDLS, YYNGEE. This CDR3 reads CASSVGDRGQTQYF. CDR3 in DNA: TGTGCCAGCAGCGTAGGGGACAGGGGTCAGACCCAGTACTTC. The variable domain in full, completed from reference TRBV9 and TRBJ2-5, reads DSGVTQTPKHLITATGQRVTLRCSPRSGDLSVYWYQQSLDQGLQFLIQYYNGEERAKGNILERFSAQQFPDLHSELNLSSLELGDSALYFCASSVGDRGQTQYFGPGTRLLVL.

The genes are TRBV27 and TRBJ1-2; perhaps TRBD1 as D (6 bases). This CDR3 spans 13 amino acids. V lost 8 bases, J lost 6 bases, and 16 bases lay in between. Germline V gives CDR1 MNHEY, CDR2 SMNVEV (reference sequence). CDR3: CASGGTIYDGYTF. The CDR3 coding sequence is TGTGCCAGCGGGGGGACAATTTATGATGGCTACACCTTC.

The CDR3 protein is CASSFGEGAGNTIYF. The CDR3 DNA is TGCGCCAGCAGCTTCGGAGAGGGAGCGGGAAACACCATATATTTT. This rearrangement joins TRBV5-1 to TRBJ1-3; D is undetermined. The germline CDR1 and CDR2 sequences are SGHRS and YFSETQ. The ends were cut back, 2 bases at V and 4 bases at J, with 13 bases in the middle. This CDR3 is built from 15 residues.

The V and J genes are TRBV6-1 and TRBJ1-1; the match to TRBD1 covers 7 bases. The germline V gene encodes CDR1 MNHNS and CDR2 SASEGT. This CDR3 has 12 amino acids. The junction had 7 bases not matched to a gene; V was cut back by 4 bases and J by 11 bases. The CDR3 is CASSGDRVWAFF. The CDR3 DNA reads TGTGCCAGCAGTGGAGACAGGGTGTGGGCTTTCTTT.

The chain employs TRBV7-2 and TRBJ2-3; 7 nucleotides match TRBD2. The germline V gene encodes CDR1 SGHTA and CDR2 FQGNSA. The CDR3 contains 14 residues. Trimming cost V 3 bases and J 2 bases; bases outside gene matches: 2. Here the CDR3 reads CASSFGLDTDTQYF. In DNA form, the CDR3 reads TGTGCCAGCAGCTTTGGACTAGACACAGATACGCAGTATTTT.